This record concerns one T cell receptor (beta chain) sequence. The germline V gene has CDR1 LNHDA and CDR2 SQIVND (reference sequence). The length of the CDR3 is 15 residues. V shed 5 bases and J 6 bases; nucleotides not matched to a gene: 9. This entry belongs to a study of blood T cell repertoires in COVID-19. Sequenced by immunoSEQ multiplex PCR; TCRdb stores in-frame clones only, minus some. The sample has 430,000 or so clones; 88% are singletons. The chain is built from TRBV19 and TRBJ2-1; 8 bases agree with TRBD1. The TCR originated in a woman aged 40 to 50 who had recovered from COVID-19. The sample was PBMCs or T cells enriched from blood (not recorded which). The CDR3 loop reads CASSAGQGWVNEQFF. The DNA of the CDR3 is TGTGCCAGTAGTGCCGGACAGGGTTGGGTCAATGAGCAGTTCTTC.